This note documents a single T cell receptor (beta chain) sequence. Antigen unknown. Germline CDR1 and CDR2: KGHSH and LQKENI. The CDR3 runs to 15 residues. V was clipped by 0 bases and J by 8 bases, with 14 bases between them. TCRdb's copy holds only in-frame clones and misses some; the assay was immunoSEQ multiplex PCR. The sample shows about 89,000 clones, roughly 90% of them seen only once. This specimen belongs to a study of OX40 agonist ivuxolimab in advanced cancers. The wider study: The study treated patients with ivuxolimab, an agonistic anti-OX40 (CD134) antibody. Antecedent anti-PD-1, anti-PD-L1 or anti-CTLA-4 therapy was permissible, with approximately 44% having received some.

Study-wide findings and caveats: Low normalized T-cell clonal expansion also characterized some of the nonresponders.

The chain carries TRBV18 and TRBJ2-1; D might be TRBD1 (5 bases). The sample consisted of CD4+ or CD8+ T cells sorted from blood, taken in a trial of the OX40 agonist ivuxolimab. The TCR comes from an adult with an advanced solid tumor such as melanoma, head and neck, liver or kidney cancer. The CDR3 protein is CASSPPQGIMDEQFF. Written as DNA, the CDR3 is TGTGCCAGCTCACCACCCCAGGGAATTATGGATGAGCAGTTCTTC.